This TCR beta chain was sequenced in a study of memory CD4+ T cells and cytomegalovirus serostatus (dated by TCRdb to 2018 to 2020). About the full investigation: The cohort included approximately 35 healthy adults from Belgium, of whom 9 were CMV seropositive and approximately 25 were CMV seronegative. CD4+ memory TCRbeta repertoires of a Belgian cohort with known cytomegalovirus serostatus were sequenced in order to replicate a published TCR-based CMV serostatus classifier. General findings and caveats noted by the study authors: For CMV serostatus prediction, a median bootstrapped AUC of 0.95 was reached with the original framework, and a median bootstrapped AUC of approximately 0.9 was reached with a US-trained random forest. Among the 150 to 200 previously reported CMV-associated TCRbeta sequences, roughly 68 showed up in the CD4+ memory repertoires, with each one found in between one and five individuals. Results were interpreted as suggesting that the CMV-associated TCR signature is largely present in the CD4+ memory repertoire. On the Belgian cohort, the classifier built on the original framework reached a median bootstrapped AUC of approximately 0.95, with a 95% CI of 0.76-1.00. Only CD4+CD45RO+ memory cells were sequenced, unlike the original study, which covered naive and memory CD4+ and CD8+ populations.

Regarding this clone: Its antigen remains undetermined. Base qualities were left out, and no much larger clone turns up one base away.

Single viable CD3+CD4+CD8-CD45RO+ cells were sorted as memory CD4+ T cells on a FACSAria II. CMV serostatus was determined with a Roche Elecsys assay detecting serum IgG against CMV pp150, pp28, p38 and p52. Following thawing, total CD4+ T cells were enriched through positive selection using CD4 magnetic microbeads. The samples came from a different study that was designed specifically to examine the CD4+ T cell memory repertoire. Following standard operating procedures, peripheral blood mononuclear cells were isolated and cryopreserved, while serum was kept at -80 degrees C. Staining used CD3-PerCP (BW264/56), CD4-APC (RPA-T4), CD45RO-PE (UCHT1) and CD8-Pacific Orange (3B5) antibodies, with Sytox blue excluding non-viable cells. Spanning cysteine to phenylalanine, the CDR3 consists of 14 amino acids. Just the 42-base CDR3 DNA is kept, in frame starting at base 1. The germline V gene provides CDR1 MRHNA and CDR2 SNTAGT. Trimming removed 6 bases from V and 7 bases from J; the gene matches leave 8 bases unexplained.

Genomic DNA was extracted from sorted cells with the Quick-DNA Microprep Kit. Amplification of TCRbeta DNA was done with the immunoSEQ hsTCRbeta kit, following the protocol from the manufacturer. TCRbeta libraries were sequenced on an Illumina MiSeq instrument. Per the original workflow: Once out-of-frame sequences had been removed, 2,204,828 distinct TCRbeta sequences were left, which works out to an average of roughly 70,000 per individual. Each individual was scored according to the count of around 160 previously reported CMV-associated TCRbeta sequences and the total productive distinct TCRbeta count. A beta-binomial model was reimplemented in Python, and scikit-learn random forests with default parameters were trained on data from the US cohort. Classifier performance on the Belgian cohort was summarized as median AUC with percentile confidence intervals over 10,000 bootstrap iterations. TCRdb's version of the immuneACCESS table is confined to in-frame rearrangements and falls short of the full clone set. An unresolved V gene accounts for under half of the shortfall where checked; the remainder is of unknown origin. V, J and clone size are taken as reported in that table, and D and trimming were inferred from the DNA itself. Across this sample there are about 48,000 clones, with approximately 78% seen only once. Jointly, the top ten make up roughly 0.76% of the sample.

This clonotype was obtained from an adult in good health and CMV-seronegative. This chain is built from TRBV6-4 and TRBJ2-1, with 8 bases matching TRBD1. Input material: memory CD4+ T cells from blood. The CDR3 sequence is CASRKDRTGNEQFF. The DNA sequence is given as TGTGCCAGCAGGAAGGACAGGACAGGGAATGAGCAGTTCTTC.